Given below is one TCR beta chain in context. The data belong to a study of blood T cell repertoires in COVID-19. The method was immunoSEQ multiplex PCR; TCRdb's version includes in-frame clones alone and lacks a portion of them. The sample consists of about 270,000 clones, about 89% of them appearing once. Input material: peripheral blood. This TCR came from a middle-aged man with active or convalescent COVID-19.

CDR3 nucleotide sequence: TGTGCCAGCAGTCCGACAGGCCCCGTCGAGCAGTTCTTC. Amino acid sequence: CASSPTGPVEQFF. The rearrangement uses TRBV12-3 or TRBV12-4 and TRBJ2-1; a weak D match, TRBD1 (6 bases). The V gene lost 5 bases and the J gene lost 10 bases, with 15 bases spanning the gap. CDR3 length: 13 amino acids.